This T cell receptor (beta chain) was found in a study of T-cell reconstitution after alpha-beta-depleted transplantation in children. A TCRbeta library incorporating unique molecular identifiers was prepared. TCRdb fed the PCR reads into MiXCR, producing one record per CDR3 protein. The sample has fewer than 350,000 distinct CDR3 sequences, around 10% seen once. With respect to this clonotype: A read error may be the cause here, since a much bigger clone is one base away.

V lost 4 bases, J lost 9 bases, and 22 bases lay in between. The V gene's germline CDR1 is SEHNR and CDR2 FQNEAQ (reference sequence). The length of the CDR3 is 16 residues. This clonotype was obtained from a male patient between 2 and 10 years old who had a stem cell transplant for chronic granulomatous disease, so the T cells may come from the graft donor. This chain links TRBV7-9 with TRBJ2-1, with D possibly matching TRBD1 (6 bases). Sequencing was performed on peripheral blood, taken 180 days after TCRalphabeta/CD19-depleted stem cell transplant. The CDR3 bases are TGTGCCAGCAGCTCTACAGGGCAGGACCCACGGGTTGAGCAGTTCTTC. This codes for CASSSTGQDPRVEQFF. Full variable domain (remainder filled in from reference TRBV7-9 and TRBJ2-1): DTGVSQNPRHKITKRGQNVTFRCDPISEHNRLYWYRQTLGQGPEFLTYFQNEAQLEKSRLLSDRFSAERPKGSFSTLEIQRTEQGDSAMYLCASSSTGQDPRVEQFFGPGTRLTVL.